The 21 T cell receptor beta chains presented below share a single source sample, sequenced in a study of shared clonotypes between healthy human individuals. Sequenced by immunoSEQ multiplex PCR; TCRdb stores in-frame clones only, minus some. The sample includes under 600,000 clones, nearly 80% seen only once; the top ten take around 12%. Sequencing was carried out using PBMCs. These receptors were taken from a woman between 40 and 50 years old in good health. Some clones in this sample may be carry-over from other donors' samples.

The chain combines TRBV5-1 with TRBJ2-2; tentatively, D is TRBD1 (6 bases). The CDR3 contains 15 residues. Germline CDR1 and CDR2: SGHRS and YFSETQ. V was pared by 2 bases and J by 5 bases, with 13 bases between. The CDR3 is CASSFLGARTGELFF. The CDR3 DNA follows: TGCGCCAGCAGCTTTCTGGGGGCGCGGACCGGGGAGCTGTTTTTT.

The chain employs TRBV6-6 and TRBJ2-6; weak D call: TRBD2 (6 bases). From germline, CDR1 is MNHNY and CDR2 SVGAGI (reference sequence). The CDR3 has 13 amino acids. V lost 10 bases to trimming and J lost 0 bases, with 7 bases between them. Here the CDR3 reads CATGSSGANVLTF. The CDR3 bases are TGTGCCACCGGGAGCTCTGGGGCCAACGTCCTGACTTTC.

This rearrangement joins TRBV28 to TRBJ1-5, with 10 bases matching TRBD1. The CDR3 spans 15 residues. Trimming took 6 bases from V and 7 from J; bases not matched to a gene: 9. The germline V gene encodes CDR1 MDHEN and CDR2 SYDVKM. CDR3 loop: CASSPLGQGEQPQHF. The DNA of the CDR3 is TGTGCCAGCAGCCCCCTAGGACAGGGGGAACAGCCCCAGCATTTT.

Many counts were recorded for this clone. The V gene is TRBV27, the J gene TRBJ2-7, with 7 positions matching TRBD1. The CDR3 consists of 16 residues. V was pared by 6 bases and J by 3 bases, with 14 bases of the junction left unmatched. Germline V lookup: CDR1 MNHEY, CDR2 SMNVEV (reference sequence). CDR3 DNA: TGTGCCAGCAGACCCTGGGGCACCGGGACAGTCTACGAGCAGTACTTC. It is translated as CASRPWGTGTVYEQYF.

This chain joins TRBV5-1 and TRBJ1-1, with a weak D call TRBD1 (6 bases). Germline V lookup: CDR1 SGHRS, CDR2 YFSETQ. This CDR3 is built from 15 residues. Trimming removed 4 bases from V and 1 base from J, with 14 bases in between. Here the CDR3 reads CASSSIWGQNTEAFF. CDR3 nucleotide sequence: TGCGCCAGCAGCAGCATATGGGGACAGAACACTGAAGCTTTCTTT. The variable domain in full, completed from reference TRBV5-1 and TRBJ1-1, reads KAGVTQTPRYLIKTRGQQVTLSCSPISGHRSVSWYQQTPGQGLQFLFEYFSETQRNKGNFPGRFSGRQFSNSRSEMNVSTLELGDSALYLCASSSIWGQNTEAFFGQGTRLTVV.

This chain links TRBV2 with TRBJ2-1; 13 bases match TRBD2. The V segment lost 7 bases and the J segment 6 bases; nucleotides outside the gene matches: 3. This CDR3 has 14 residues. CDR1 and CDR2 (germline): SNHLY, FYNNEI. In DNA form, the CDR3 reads TGTGCCAGCACCGGGACTAGCGGGATCAATGAGCAGTTCTTC. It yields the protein CASTGTSGINEQFF.

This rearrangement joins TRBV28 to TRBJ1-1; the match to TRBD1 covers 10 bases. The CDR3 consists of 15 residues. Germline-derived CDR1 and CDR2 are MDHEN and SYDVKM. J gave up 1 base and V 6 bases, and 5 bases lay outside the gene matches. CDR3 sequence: CASSRQGAWNTEAFF. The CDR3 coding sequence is TGTGCCAGCAGCCGACAGGGGGCTTGGAACACTGAAGCTTTCTTT.

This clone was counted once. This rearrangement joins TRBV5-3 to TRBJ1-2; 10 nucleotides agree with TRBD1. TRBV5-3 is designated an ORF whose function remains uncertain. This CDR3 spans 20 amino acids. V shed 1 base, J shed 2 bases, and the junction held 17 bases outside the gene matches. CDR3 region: CARSLFIAGPGQGSNYGYTF. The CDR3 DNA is TGTGCCAGAAGCTTGTTCATAGCCGGACCGGGACAGGGGAGCAACTATGGCTACACCTTC.

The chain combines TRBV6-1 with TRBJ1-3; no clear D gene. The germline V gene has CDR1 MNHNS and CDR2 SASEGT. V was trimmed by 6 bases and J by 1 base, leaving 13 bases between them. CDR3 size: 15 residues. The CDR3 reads CASSDGPASGNTIYF. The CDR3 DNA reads TGTGCCAGCAGCGACGGTCCGGCTTCTGGAAACACCATATATTTT.

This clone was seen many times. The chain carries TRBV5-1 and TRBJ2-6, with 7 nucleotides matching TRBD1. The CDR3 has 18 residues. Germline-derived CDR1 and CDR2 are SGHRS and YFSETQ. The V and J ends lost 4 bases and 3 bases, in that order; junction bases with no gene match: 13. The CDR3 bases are TGCGCCAGCAGCAGGGACAGTCGGGGCGTTGGTGGGGCCAACGTCCTGACTTTC. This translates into CASSRDSRGVGGANVLTF. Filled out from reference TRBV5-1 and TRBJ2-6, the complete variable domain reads KAGVTQTPRYLIKTRGQQVTLSCSPISGHRSVSWYQQTPGQGLQFLFEYFSETQRNKGNFPGRFSGRQFSNSRSEMNVSTLELGDSALYLCASSRDSRGVGGANVLTFGAGSRLTVL.

CDR3 in amino acids: CASSPGGAGPHNEQFF. The CDR3 DNA reads as TGTGCCAGCAGCCCCGGAGGAGCGGGTCCCCACAATGAGCAGTTCTTC. The chain is built from TRBV21-1 and TRBJ2-1; the tabulated D call, TRBD2, remains unverified against the DNA. TRBV21-1 is annotated as a pseudogene. CDR3 length: 16 residues.

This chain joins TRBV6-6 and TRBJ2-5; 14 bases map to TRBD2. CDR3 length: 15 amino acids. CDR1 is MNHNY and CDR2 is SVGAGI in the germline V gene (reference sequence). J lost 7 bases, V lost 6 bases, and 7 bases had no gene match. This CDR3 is CASRPTSGRAGTQYF. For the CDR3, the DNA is TGTGCCAGCAGACCGACTAGCGGGAGGGCCGGGACCCAGTACTTC.

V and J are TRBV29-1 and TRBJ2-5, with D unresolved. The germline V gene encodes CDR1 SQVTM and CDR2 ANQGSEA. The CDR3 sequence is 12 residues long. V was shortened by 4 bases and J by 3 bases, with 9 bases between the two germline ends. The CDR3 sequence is CSVATLEETQYF. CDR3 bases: TGCAGCGTTGCGACTCTTGAAGAGACCCAGTACTTC.

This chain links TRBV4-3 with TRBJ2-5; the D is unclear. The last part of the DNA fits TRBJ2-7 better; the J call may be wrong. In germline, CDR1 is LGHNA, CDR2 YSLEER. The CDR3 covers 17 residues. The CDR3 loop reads CASSQDLRGAPWYEQYF. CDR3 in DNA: TGCGCCAGCAGCCAAGATCTAAGAGGAGCCCCCTGGTACGAGCAGTACTTC.

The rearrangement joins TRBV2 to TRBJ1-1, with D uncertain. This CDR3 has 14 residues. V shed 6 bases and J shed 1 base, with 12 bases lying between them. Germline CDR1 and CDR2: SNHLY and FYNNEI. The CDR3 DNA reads TGTGCCAGCAGACCCGGTTTGTGGAACACTGAAGCTTTCTTT. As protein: CASRPGLWNTEAFF. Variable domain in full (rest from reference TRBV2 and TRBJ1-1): EPEVTQTPSHQVTQMGQEVILRCVPISNHLYFYWYRQILGQKVEFLVSFYNNEISEKSEIFDDQFSVERPDGSNFTLKIRSTKLEDSAMYFCASRPGLWNTEAFFGQGTRLTVV.

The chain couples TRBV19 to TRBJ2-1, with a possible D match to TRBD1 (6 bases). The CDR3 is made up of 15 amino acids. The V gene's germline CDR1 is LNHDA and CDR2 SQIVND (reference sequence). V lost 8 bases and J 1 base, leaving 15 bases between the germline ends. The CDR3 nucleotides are TGTGCCAGTCATCAGGGGTCAGGGTCCTACAATGAGCAGTTCTTC. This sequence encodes CASHQGSGSYNEQFF.

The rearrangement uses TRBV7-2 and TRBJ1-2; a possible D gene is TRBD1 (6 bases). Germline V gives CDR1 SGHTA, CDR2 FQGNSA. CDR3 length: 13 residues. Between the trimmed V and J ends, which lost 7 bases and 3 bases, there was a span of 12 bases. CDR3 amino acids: CASTIQGYYGYTF. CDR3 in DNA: TGTGCCAGCACCATACAGGGTTACTATGGCTACACCTTC.

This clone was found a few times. The CDR3 DNA reads as TGTGCCAGCAGTGAACCAGGAACGTCCTACGAGCAGTACTTC. It translates to CASSEPGTSYEQYF. This chain uses TRBV25-1 with TRBJ2-7, with unresolved D. Germline lookup yields CDR1 MGHDK and CDR2 SYGVNS. V lost 2 bases to trimming and J lost 1 base, with 9 bases between them. There are 14 residues in the CDR3.

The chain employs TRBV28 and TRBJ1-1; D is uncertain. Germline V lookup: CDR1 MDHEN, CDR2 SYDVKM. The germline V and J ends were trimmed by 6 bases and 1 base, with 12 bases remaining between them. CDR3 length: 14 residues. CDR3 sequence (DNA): TGTGCCAGCAGACCGGCCCTCTCGAACACTGAAGCTTTCTTT. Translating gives CASRPALSNTEAFF. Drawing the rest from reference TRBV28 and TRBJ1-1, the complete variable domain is DVKVTQSSRYLVKRTGEKVFLECVQDMDHENMFWYRQDPGLGLRLIYFSYDVKMKEKGDIPEGYSVSREKKERFSLILESASTNQTSMYLCASRPALSNTEAFFGQGTRLTVV.

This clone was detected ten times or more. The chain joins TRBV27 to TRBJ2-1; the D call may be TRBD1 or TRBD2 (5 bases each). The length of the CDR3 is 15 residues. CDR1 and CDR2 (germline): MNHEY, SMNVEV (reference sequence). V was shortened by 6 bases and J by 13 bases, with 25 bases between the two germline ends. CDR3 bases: TGTGCCAGCAGCCCGGGACCCCAAAGCCTGTCGGGACAGTTCTTC. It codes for CASSPGPQSLSGQFF.

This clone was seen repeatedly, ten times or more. The CDR3 loop reads CASSEGLQGVQYF. The CDR3 DNA sequence: TGCGCCAGCAGTGAGGGATTACAGGGCGTGCAGTACTTC. The chain carries TRBV10-1 and TRBJ2-7, with a tentative D call TRBD1 (6 bases). CDR1 WNHNN and CDR2 SYGVQD come from the germline V gene (reference sequence). This CDR3 comprises 13 residues. With 2 bases removed from V and 9 bases from J, the gap between germline ends came to 14 bases.